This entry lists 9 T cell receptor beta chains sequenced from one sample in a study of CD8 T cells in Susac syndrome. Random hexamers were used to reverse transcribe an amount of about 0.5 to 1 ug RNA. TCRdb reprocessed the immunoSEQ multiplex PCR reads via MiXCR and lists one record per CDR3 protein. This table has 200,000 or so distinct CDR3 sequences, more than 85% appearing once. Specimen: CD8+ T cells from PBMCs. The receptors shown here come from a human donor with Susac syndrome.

Written as DNA, the CDR3 is TGTGCCAGCAGCTTAGATAAGCGGGGGGGAAAGACCCAGTACTTC. Encoded protein: CASSLDKRGGKTQYF. The chain carries TRBV11-2 and TRBJ2-5; 10 bases map to TRBD2. The germline CDR1 and CDR2 sequences are SGHAT and FQNNGV. The CDR3 covers 15 residues. The V segment lost 0 bases and the J segment 6 bases; nucleotides outside the gene matches: 4.

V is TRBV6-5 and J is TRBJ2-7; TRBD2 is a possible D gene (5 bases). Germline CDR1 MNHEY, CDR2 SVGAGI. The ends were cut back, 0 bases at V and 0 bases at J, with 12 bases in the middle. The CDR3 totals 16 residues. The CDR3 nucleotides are TGTGCCAGCAGTTACTCGGTTGGGGAGACCTCCTACGAGCAGTACTTC. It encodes CASSYSVGETSYEQYF.

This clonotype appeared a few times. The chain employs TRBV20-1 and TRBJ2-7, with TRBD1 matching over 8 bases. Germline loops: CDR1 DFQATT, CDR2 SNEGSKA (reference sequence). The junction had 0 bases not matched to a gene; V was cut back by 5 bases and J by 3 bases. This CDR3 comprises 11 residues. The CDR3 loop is CSAGQGYEQYF. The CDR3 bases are TGCAGTGCTGGACAGGGCTACGAGCAGTACTTC.

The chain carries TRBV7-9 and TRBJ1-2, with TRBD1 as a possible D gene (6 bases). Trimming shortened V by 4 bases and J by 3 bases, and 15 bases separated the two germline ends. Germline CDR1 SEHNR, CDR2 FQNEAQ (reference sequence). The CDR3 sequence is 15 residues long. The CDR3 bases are TGTGCCAGCAGCTCGAATACAGGGTCCGACTATGGCTACACCTTC. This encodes CASSSNTGSDYGYTF.

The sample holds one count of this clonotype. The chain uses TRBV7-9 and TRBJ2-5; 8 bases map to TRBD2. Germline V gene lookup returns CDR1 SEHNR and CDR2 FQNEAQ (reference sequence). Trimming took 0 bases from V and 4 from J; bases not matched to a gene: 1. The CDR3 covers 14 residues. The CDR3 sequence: CASSLAAGGETQYF. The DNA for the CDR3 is TGTGCCAGCAGCTTAGCGGCGGGGGGAGAGACCCAGTACTTC.

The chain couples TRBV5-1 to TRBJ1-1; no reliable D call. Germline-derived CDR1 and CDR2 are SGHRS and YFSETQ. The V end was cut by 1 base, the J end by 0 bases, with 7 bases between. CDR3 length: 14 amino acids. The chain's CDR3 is CASSLITMNTEAFF. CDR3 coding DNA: TGCGCCAGCAGCTTGATCACGATGAACACTGAAGCTTTCTTT.

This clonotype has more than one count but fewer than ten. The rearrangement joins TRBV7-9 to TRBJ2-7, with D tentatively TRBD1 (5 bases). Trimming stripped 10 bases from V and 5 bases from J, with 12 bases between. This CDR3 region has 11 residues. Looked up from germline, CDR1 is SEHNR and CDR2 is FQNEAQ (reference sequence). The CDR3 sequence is CATIAGNEQYF. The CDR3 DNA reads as TGTGCCACCATAGCAGGGAACGAGCAGTACTTC.

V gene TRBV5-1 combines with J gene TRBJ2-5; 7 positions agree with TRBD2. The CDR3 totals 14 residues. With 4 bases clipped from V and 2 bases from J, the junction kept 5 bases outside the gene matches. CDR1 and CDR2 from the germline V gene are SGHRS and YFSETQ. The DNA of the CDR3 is TGCGCCAGCAGCACCTCTAGCGGACAAGAGACCCAGTACTTC. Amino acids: CASSTSSGQETQYF. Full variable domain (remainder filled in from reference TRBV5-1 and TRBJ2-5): KAGVTQTPRYLIKTRGQQVTLSCSPISGHRSVSWYQQTPGQGLQFLFEYFSETQRNKGNFPGRFSGRQFSNSRSEMNVSTLELGDSALYLCASSTSSGQETQYFGPGTRLLVL.

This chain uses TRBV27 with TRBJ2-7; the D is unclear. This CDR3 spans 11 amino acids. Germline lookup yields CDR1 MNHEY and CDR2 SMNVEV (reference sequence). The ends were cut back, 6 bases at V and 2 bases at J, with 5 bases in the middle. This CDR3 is CASRDAYEQYF. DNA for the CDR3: TGTGCCAGCAGGGACGCCTACGAGCAGTACTTC.